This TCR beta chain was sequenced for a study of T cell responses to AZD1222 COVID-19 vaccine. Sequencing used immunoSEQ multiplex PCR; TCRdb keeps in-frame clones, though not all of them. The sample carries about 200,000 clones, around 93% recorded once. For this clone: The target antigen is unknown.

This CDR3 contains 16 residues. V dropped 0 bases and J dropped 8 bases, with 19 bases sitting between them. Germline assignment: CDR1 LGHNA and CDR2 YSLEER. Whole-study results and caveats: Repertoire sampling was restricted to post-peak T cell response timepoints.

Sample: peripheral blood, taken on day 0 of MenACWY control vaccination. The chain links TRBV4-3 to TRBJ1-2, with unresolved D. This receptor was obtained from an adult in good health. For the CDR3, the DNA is TGCGCCAGCAGCCAAGATCAGATTCTTACAATGGGGGGCTACACCTTC. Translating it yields CASSQDQILTMGGYTF.